Listed here are 22 T cell receptor beta chains from one sample, sequenced in a study of identical twins. TCRdb recomputed calls from the 5' RACE reads with MiXCR, one row per CDR3 protein. The sample lists some 210,000 distinct CDR3 sequences, around 15% occurring once. This same sample was also taken into another study, of T cells expressing NK-cell markers.

The sample comprised CD8+ T cells sorted from blood. These receptors were taken from a woman aged 18-29 years in good health.

This clonotype has a handful of counts. The V call is TRBV5-1, the J call TRBJ2-5, with 8 bases matching TRBD2. CDR3 size: 17 residues. V lost 2 bases and J lost 5; bases outside the gene matches: 14. Germline lookup yields CDR1 SGHRS and CDR2 YFSETQ. CDR3 bases: TGCGCCAGCAGCTTCTACCCCCTTCAGCGGGGGTTGGAGACCCAGTACTTC. Translation: CASSFYPLQRGLETQYF.

Only a few counts were recorded for this clonotype. V is TRBV7-8 and J is TRBJ2-2; D gene ambiguous. In germline, CDR1 is SGHVS, CDR2 FQNEAQ. V lost 9 bases to trimming and J lost 0 bases, with 8 bases between them. The CDR3 extends over 13 amino acids. Here the CDR3 reads CASPTANTGELFF. DNA of the CDR3: TGTGCCAGTCCGACGGCGAACACCGGGGAGCTGTTTTTT. The full variable domain, in which reference TRBV7-8 and TRBJ2-2 provide the parts outside the CDR3, is GAGVSQSPRYKVAKRGQDVALRCDPISGHVSLFWYQQALGQGPEFLTYFQNEAQLDKSGLPSDRFFAERPEGSVSTLKIQRTQQEDSAVYLCASPTANTGELFFGEGSRLTVL.

This chain connects TRBV12-3 or TRBV12-4 to TRBJ2-1; D is unclear. Trimming left V 3 bases short and J 3 bases short, with 12 bases between. The CDR3 runs 15 residues. The CDR3 here is CASSLGRVNYNEQFF. CDR3 DNA: TGTGCCAGCAGTTTGGGCAGAGTCAACTACAATGAGCAGTTCTTC.

In this sample, this clonotype turned up a few times. This sequence joins TRBV3-1 and TRBJ2-5, with 7 bases lining up with TRBD1. This CDR3 contains 13 residues. J gave up 5 bases and V 4 bases, and 4 bases lay outside the gene matches. CDR1 is LGHDT and CDR2 is YNNKEL in the germline V gene (reference sequence). The CDR3 loop is CASSRDSWETQYF. The CDR3 DNA sequence: TGTGCCAGCAGCCGGGACAGTTGGGAGACCCAGTACTTC.

This clonotype was counted between two and nine times. Mismatch with germline at one junction end may stem from a read error. The rearrangement joins TRBV2 to TRBJ2-3; D is perhaps TRBD2 (7 bases). CDR1 SNHLY and CDR2 FYNNEI come from the germline V gene. CDR3 length equals 12 residues. CDR3 loop: CAGAGQVDTQYF. The CDR3 region has the DNA TGCGCGGGGGCAGGGCAGGTAGATACGCAGTATTTT.

This clonotype was recorded a few times. The rearrangement uses TRBV14 and TRBJ2-5, with D unclear. Germline CDR1 SGHDN, CDR2 FVKESK. This CDR3 region has 17 residues. Deletions cut 0 bases from V and 0 bases from J, with 14 bases between. The CDR3 region has the DNA TGTGCCAGCAGCCAAGATCAGCTTGCGGCCTACCAAGAGACCCAGTACTTC. Protein: CASSQDQLAAYQETQYF.

As regards this clonotype: A junction boundary mismatches the germline segment, possibly from a read error. This chain connects TRBV20-1 to TRBJ1-4, with a possible D match to TRBD1 (5 bases). Germline V gene data show CDR1 as DFQATT and CDR2 as SNEGSKA (reference sequence). The CDR3 totals 13 residues. The CDR3 protein is CSARDRDNEKLFF. DNA of the CDR3: TGCAGTGCTCGAGACAGAGATAATGAAAAACTGTTTTTT.

The CDR3 nucleotides read TGTGCCAGCACCTTTCTCACTGAAGCTTTCTTT. Translating it yields CASTFLTEAFF. The chain has TRBV5-5 and TRBJ1-1; D unresolved. This CDR3 contains 11 residues. Germline V gives CDR1 SGHKS, CDR2 YYEKEE (reference sequence). V gave up 6 bases and J gave up 4 bases, with 7 bases separating them.

In this sample, this clonotype turned up a few times. This rearrangement joins TRBV3-1 to TRBJ2-5; D unresolved. With 4 bases removed from V and 5 bases from J, the gap between germline ends came to 11 bases. CDR1 is LGHDT and CDR2 is YNNKEL in the germline V gene (reference sequence). There are 13 residues in the CDR3. In DNA, the CDR3 is TGTGCCAGCAGCCCTTTCTGTTCGGAGACCCAGTACTTC. It specifies CASSPFCSETQYF.

The chain joins TRBV20-1 to TRBJ2-1, with TRBD2 matching over 9 bases. J was trimmed by 0 bases and V by 2 bases; bases with no gene match: 17. The CDR3 covers 20 residues. Germline-derived CDR1 and CDR2 are DFQATT and SNEGSKA (reference sequence). CDR3 loop: CSARPPLAGDWGGSYNEQFF. In DNA, the CDR3 is TGCAGTGCTAGACCACCCTTAGCGGGAGACTGGGGAGGCTCCTACAATGAGCAGTTCTTC.

The chain recombines TRBV11-2 with TRBJ1-1; 8 bases are shared with TRBD1. The V gene end was trimmed by 8 bases and the J gene end by 5 bases; junction bases not matched to a gene: 7. Germline V gives CDR1 SGHAT, CDR2 FQNNGV. The CDR3 totals 13 residues. The CDR3 DNA reads TGTGCCAGCTCTACAGGGGGAAAAACTGAAGCTTTCTTT. This sequence encodes CASSTGGKTEAFF.

This CDR3 is CASSPATGDQPQHF. The CDR3 DNA reads TGTGCCAGCAGTCCCGCGACAGGAGACCAGCCCCAGCATTTT. The V call is TRBV7-9, the J call TRBJ1-5, with TRBD1 as a possible D gene (6 bases). The V and J ends lost 6 bases and 7 bases respectively, with 16 bases between them. This CDR3 is built from 14 residues. The germline CDR1 and CDR2 sequences are SEHNR and FQNEAQ (reference sequence). Looking up the rest from reference TRBV7-9 and TRBJ1-5 gives the full variable domain: DTGVSQNPRHKITKRGQNVTFRCDPISEHNRLYWYRQTLGQGPEFLTYFQNEAQLEKSRLLSDRFSAERPKGSFSTLEIQRTEQGDSAMYLCASSPATGDQPQHFGDGTRLSIL.

The chain joins TRBV7-9 to TRBJ1-4, with D possibly matching TRBD1 (6 bases). The CDR3 sequence is 14 residues long. The V and J ends lost 5 bases and 3 bases respectively, with 10 bases between them. The germline CDR1 and CDR2 sequences are SEHNR and FQNEAQ (reference sequence). CDR3 residues: CASSVTGANEKLFF. The CDR3 DNA reads as TGTGCCAGCAGCGTGACAGGAGCTAATGAAAAACTGTTTTTT.

The rearrangement joins TRBV2 to TRBJ2-7; 7 nucleotides line up with TRBD2. This CDR3 contains 16 residues. Germline CDR1 and CDR2: SNHLY and FYNNEI. The V and J ends lost 0 bases and 3 bases, in that order; junction bases with no gene match: 8. CDR3 DNA: TGTGCCAGCAGTGAAGCGCAGGCGGGACTACTCTACGAGCAGTACTTC. Protein sequence: CASSEAQAGLLYEQYF.

This clonotype was seen only a few times. The chain couples TRBV9 to TRBJ1-2, with no clear D. This CDR3 is built from 12 residues. Germline assignment: CDR1 SGDLS and CDR2 YYNGEE. V lost 3 bases and J 1 base, leaving 4 bases between the germline ends. CDR3 in DNA: TGTGCCAGCAGCGCCCTTAACTATGGCTACACCTTC. It encodes CASSALNYGYTF. Supplemented by reference TRBV9 and TRBJ1-2, the full variable domain reads DSGVTQTPKHLITATGQRVTLRCSPRSGDLSVYWYQQSLDQGLQFLIQYYNGEERAKGNILERFSAQQFPDLHSELNLSSLELGDSALYFCASSALNYGYTFGSGTRLTVV.

This clonotype was counted a few times. CDR3 nucleotides: TGCGCCAGCAGCAAGTTTAGCGGGGCACACAATGAGCAGTTCTTC. Residues: CASSKFSGAHNEQFF. J is TRBJ2-1 and V is TRBV5-1; 8 positions match TRBD2. Trimming removed 4 bases from V and 5 bases from J; junction bases left unmatched: 8. The CDR3 contains 15 residues. Germline loops: CDR1 SGHRS, CDR2 YFSETQ.

This clonotype was seen a few times. This chain uses TRBV4-3 with TRBJ2-1; 7 nucleotides match TRBD2. Germline V lookup: CDR1 LGHNA, CDR2 YSLEER. There are 13 residues in the CDR3. V lost 1 base and J lost 10; bases outside the gene matches: 4. The CDR3 spells CASSQGGGGEQFF. The CDR3 DNA follows: TGCGCCAGCAGCCAAGGCGGGGGAGGGGAGCAGTTCTTC.

This clonotype was found a few times. The V call is TRBV5-6, the J call TRBJ2-2; D is unclear. Trimming cost V 4 bases and J 6 bases, with 7 bases left between them. Germline loops: CDR1 SGHDT, CDR2 YYEEEE. This CDR3 has 12 amino acids. CDR3 residues: CASSKPSGELFF. CDR3 bases: TGTGCCAGCAGCAAGCCCTCCGGGGAGCTGTTTTTT.

This clonotype appeared a few times. This chain connects TRBV6-2 or TRBV6-3 to TRBJ2-7, with 7 positions matching TRBD1. V shed 5 bases and J 5 bases; nucleotides not matched to a gene: 12. Per germline, CDR1 MNHEY and CDR2 SVGEGT. There are 15 residues in the CDR3. CDR3 nucleotides: TGTGCCAGCAGTCCCCGGACAGGTCCCCAGGACGAGCAGTACTTC. Its translation: CASSPRTGPQDEQYF.

The rearrangement uses TRBV20-1 and TRBJ2-1; TRBD2 agrees at 9 bases. This CDR3 spans 17 amino acids. Germline V gives CDR1 DFQATT, CDR2 SNEGSKA (reference sequence). V was pared by 3 bases and J by 3 bases, with 12 bases of the junction left unmatched. The CDR3 spells CSARNLAGERIYNEQFF. The CDR3 DNA reads as TGCAGTGCTAGGAACTTAGCGGGGGAACGTATCTACAATGAGCAGTTCTTC.

This clonotype has only a few counts. The rearrangement uses TRBV13 and TRBJ1-1; D unresolved. CDR1 is PRHDT and CDR2 is FYEKMQ in the germline V gene (reference sequence). The CDR3 extends over 14 amino acids. V dropped 5 bases and J dropped 4 bases, with 14 bases sitting between them. The CDR3 here is CASSPDPSGTEAFF. In nucleotides, the CDR3 is TGTGCCAGCAGCCCCGACCCTTCGGGCACTGAAGCTTTCTTT. Drawing the rest from reference TRBV13 and TRBJ1-1, the complete variable domain is AAGVIQSPRHLIKEKRETATLKCYPIPRHDTVYWYQQGPGQDPQFLISFYEKMQSDKGSIPDRFSAQQFSDYHSELNMSSLELGDSALYFCASSPDPSGTEAFFGQGTRLTVV.

The V and J genes are TRBV3-1 and TRBJ2-5; TRBD1 might be the D (6 bases). V lost 0 bases to trimming and J lost 1 base, with 18 bases between them. Germline values: CDR1 LGHDT, CDR2 YNNKEL (reference sequence). This CDR3 is built from 18 residues. The CDR3 DNA is TGTGCCAGCAGCCAAGATTCCTACAGGGTATGGAGCCAAGAGACCCAGTACTTC. Protein product: CASSQDSYRVWSQETQYF.